This TCR beta chain was identified during a study of post-analysis software for immune sequencing data (dated by TCRdb to the mid-2010s). Background for the entire study: Recorded disease courses included relapsing-remitting, secondary progressive and progressive-relapsing multiple sclerosis, with some patients lacking subtype annotation. The patient repertoires were set against 10 or so previously published healthy control repertoires from donors whose ages ranged from roughly 6 to 27 years. A subset of samples was prepared in parallel using single-end sample barcoding, then pooled and co-amplified after Illumina adapter ligation. Here is what the overall study found, with its caveats: Direct clustering with F measure revealed strong co-clustering of samples prepared in the same batch, which led to a batch-effect correction. Significantly higher frequencies in patients than in controls were found for roughly 5 TRBV segments, including TRBV5-6, TRBV5-1 and TRBV20-1. The control group was slightly older than the multiple sclerosis patient group. Multiple sclerosis patients had significantly lower normalized Chao1 diversity than controls, a result that suggests substantial peripheral T-cell clonal expansion.

This clonotype came up a few times. Its antigen is currently not known. Per-base quality was not reported, and no clone a single base away is much larger than it. TCR beta repertoires were profiled from peripheral blood of roughly 13 young patients with multiple sclerosis to demonstrate the VDJtools post-analysis software. The patients with multiple sclerosis were children and adolescents between roughly 6 and 16 years of age. The method was PCR. The sequencing machine was an Illumina HiSeq 2500. Unique molecular identifiers were incorporated into TCR beta cDNA libraries to reduce PCR and sequencing biases. Approximately 500,000 cDNA molecules were obtained for every 1 to 10 million input T cells, so each molecule roughly corresponded to one T cell. The same protocol used for the earlier healthy control dataset was applied to prepare and sequence the patient libraries. Within a given batch, samples were prepared together, multiplexed and sequenced on the same HiSeq lane. Under the source paper's analysis protocol: MIGEC handled the raw barcoded reads, throwing out single-read molecular identifier groups before consensus assembly and CDR3 extraction. VDJtools was used for post-analysis of the clonotype tables, and diversity was normalized by down-sampling every dataset to the size of the smallest sample. Repertoire overlap clustering matched CDR3 amino acid but not nucleotide sequences to correct batch-related cross-sample contamination. The public sequencing data were trimmed at Q25 with fastp and processed into clonotypes with MiXCR by TCRdb, which kept only in-frame beta chains. Rows are combined by CDR3 protein, so each entry shows the most common genes and DNA. Here the V and J calls rest on TCRdb's processing, not on the authors' analysis. The sample table records about 400,000 distinct CDR3 sequences; roughly 30% of these occur just once. Together, the top ten hold 10% to 15% of the sample.

The germline V gene (reference sequence) sets CDR1 to SEHNR and CDR2 to FQNEAQ. The germline V and J ends show losses of 0 bases and 5 bases respectively, and no gene match explains 4 bases of the junction. Counted from cysteine to phenylalanine, this CDR3 has 15 amino acids. CDR3 DNA only is kept here, 45 bases in frame from base 1. Recombination joined TRBV7-9 with TRBJ1-2, and 9 junction bases match TRBD1. Sequencing was carried out using blood. The origin of this receptor is a girl under 18 with multiple sclerosis. The CDR3 region has the sequence CASSLATGGDYGYTF. The nucleotide sequence reads as follows: TGTGCCAGCAGCTTAGCGACAGGGGGAGATTATGGCTACACCTTC.